Presented here are 10 T cell receptor beta chains from one specimen sequenced in a study of T cells in Graves' hyperthyroidism and ophthalmopathy. There were TCR beta CDR3 regions amplified from RNA transcripts. During a first-round RT-PCR of the TCR CDR3, the HTBI primer set was used. TCRdb processed the multiplex PCR reads anew with MiXCR; each CDR3 protein has one entry. Here the sample spans fewer than 350,000 distinct CDR3 sequences, roughly 13% being singletons. The material sequenced was blood. The source is a woman aged 25 to 45 with Graves' hyperthyroidism that later progressed to Graves' ophthalmopathy.

The chain combines TRBV2 with TRBJ2-7; 8 nucleotides agree with TRBD2. Per germline, CDR1 SNHLY and CDR2 FYNNEI. The length of the CDR3 is 15 residues. Germline trimming cut 6 bases from V and 0 bases from J; bases unmatched to any gene: 7. CDR3 protein: CASSRSGSVSYEQYF. CDR3 DNA sequence: TGTGCCAGCAGCCGCAGCGGGAGCGTCTCCTACGAGCAGTACTTC.

This clonotype appeared many times. The chain couples TRBV11-1 to TRBJ1-5; D call uncertain. The germline gives CDR1 SGHAT, CDR2 FQDESV (reference sequence). The CDR3 runs 13 residues. Trimming took 4 bases from V and 4 from J, leaving 8 bases between them. The CDR3 bases are TGTGCCAGCAGCTCAGACGGGAATCAGCCCCAGCATTTT. Amino acid sequence: CASSSDGNQPQHF.

The sample holds many counts of this clonotype. The chain has TRBV2 and TRBJ2-1; no clear D gene. The germline CDR1 and CDR2 sequences are SNHLY and FYNNEI. The CDR3 has 12 amino acids. Trimming removed 6 bases at V and 10 bases at J, with 13 bases between. The CDR3 coding sequence is TGTGCCAGCAGCCGAACTGTGGGGGAGCAGTTCTTC. It encodes CASSRTVGEQFF.

This clonotype was counted many times. V is TRBV6-2 or TRBV6-3 and J is TRBJ1-5; 7 bases align to TRBD1. CDR1 MNHEY and CDR2 SVGEGT come from the germline V gene. This CDR3 spans 14 amino acids. Trimming removed 5 bases from V and 7 bases from J; junction bases left unmatched: 8. The CDR3 DNA sequence: TGTGCCAGCAGTCTACAGGGGTCTTGGCAGCCCCAGCATTTT. Its protein is CASSLQGSWQPQHF.

This clonotype was recorded at least ten times. This chain links TRBV7-9 with TRBJ2-1, with D maybe TRBD2 (6 bases). From germline, CDR1 is SEHNR and CDR2 FQNEAQ (reference sequence). Trimming took 3 bases from V and 0 from J, leaving 12 bases between them. The CDR3 is made up of 16 amino acids. The CDR3 loop is CASSLISSDSYNEQFF. The CDR3, as DNA: TGTGCCAGCAGCTTGATATCTAGCGACTCCTACAATGAGCAGTTCTTC.

This chain uses TRBV19 with TRBJ2-1, with unresolved D. The CDR3 length is 11 residues. In germline, CDR1 is LNHDA, CDR2 SQIVND (reference sequence). V lost 5 bases, J lost 14 bases, and 13 bases lay in between. This CDR3 is CASSSNLEKFF. The CDR3 DNA reads as TGTGCCAGTAGTTCTAACTTGGAGAAGTTCTTC.

This clonotype was seen many times. The chain is built from TRBV20-1 and TRBJ2-1; D is uncertain. The V end lost 1 base, the J end lost 7 bases, and 5 bases lay between the germline ends. The length of the CDR3 is 11 residues. Per germline, CDR1 DFQATT and CDR2 SNEGSKA (reference sequence). CDR3 amino acids: CSARVLNEQFF. The CDR3, as DNA: TGCAGTGCTAGAGTTCTAAATGAGCAGTTCTTC.

At least ten counts were recorded for this clonotype. The chain links TRBV7-2 to TRBJ1-2; D gene ambiguous. The CDR3 has 16 residues. Trimming removed 5 bases at V and 6 bases at J, with 22 bases between. Germline values: CDR1 SGHTA, CDR2 FQGNSA. The CDR3 here is CASSRVISVGTNGYTF. The CDR3 DNA reads as TGTGCCAGCAGCCGAGTTATATCGGTGGGCACCAATGGCTACACCTTC. Together with reference TRBV7-2 and TRBJ1-2, the CDR3 gives the full variable domain: GAGVSQSPSNKVTEKGKDVELRCDPISGHTALYWYRQSLGQGLEFLIYFQGNSAPDKSGLPSDRFSAERTGGSVSTLTIQRTQQEDSAVYLCASSRVISVGTNGYTFGSGTRLTVV.

At least ten counts were recorded for this clonotype. V gene TRBV6-2 or TRBV6-3 combines with J gene TRBJ2-7; perhaps TRBD2 as D (5 bases). Looked up from germline, CDR1 is MNHEY and CDR2 is SVGEGT. The CDR3 sequence is 15 residues long. V shed 5 bases and J shed 1 base, with 15 bases lying between them. CDR3 sequence: CASSGGRVESYEQYF. For the CDR3, the DNA is TGTGCCAGCAGTGGCGGGCGGGTGGAGTCCTACGAGCAGTACTTC.

Turning to this clonotype: Just one base apart from a much larger clone, this may be a read error. No conserved phenylalanine or tryptophan ends this CDR3, so it is likely a read error. The J gene is TRBJ1-5, the V gene TRBV9; the D gene is possibly TRBD1 (5 bases). Trimming took off 0 bases at V and 0 bases at J, with 7 bases between the two ends. The CDR3 has 15 residues. Germline loops: CDR1 SGDLS, CDR2 YYNGEE. The CDR3 sequence is CASSVGQNSNQPQHS. For the CDR3, the DNA is TGTGCCAGCAGCGTAGGACAGAATAGCAATCAGCCCCAGCATTCT.